A single sample gave rise to the 20 T cell receptor beta chains below, sequenced in a study of blood T cell repertoires in COVID-19. Sequencing used immunoSEQ multiplex PCR; TCRdb keeps in-frame clones, though not all of them. The sample contains about 300,000 clones, 80% to 90% of which appear only once. Sequencing was done on a sample of peripheral blood. Receptors originate from a man in his forties or fifties with acute or convalescent COVID-19.

The chain's CDR3 is CASSSGVTEAFF. As DNA, the CDR3 is TGTGCCAGCAGCTCCGGGGTAACTGAAGCTTTCTTT. The J gene is TRBJ1-1, the V gene TRBV5-6; unclear D gene. V gave up 3 bases and J gave up 5 bases, with 8 bases separating them. Germline CDR1 SGHDT, CDR2 YYEEEE. This CDR3 is 12 amino acids long.

The gene calls are TRBV3-1 (or the pseudogene TRBV3-2) and TRBJ1-1; D is ambiguous. The CDR3 runs to 13 residues. Germline V gene lookup returns CDR1 LGHDT and CDR2 YNNKEL (reference sequence). Deletions cut 5 bases from V and 5 bases from J, with 12 bases between. As DNA, the CDR3 is TGTGCCAGCAGCTTCACAGCTGGGACTGAAGCTTTCTTT. It yields the protein CASSFTAGTEAFF.

The V and J genes are TRBV5-8 and TRBJ1-4; 9 nucleotides align to TRBD1. The V segment lost 4 bases and the J segment 8 bases; nucleotides outside the gene matches: 9. This CDR3 is 15 amino acids long. Germline lookup yields CDR1 SGHTS and CDR2 YDEGEE. CDR3 amino acids: CASSPWDRAGEKLFF. CDR3 sequence (DNA): TGTGCCAGCAGCCCCTGGGACAGGGCAGGGGAAAAACTGTTTTTT. The full variable domain, completed using reference TRBV5-8 and TRBJ1-4, is EAGVTQSPTHLIKTRGQQATLRCSPISGHTSVYWYQQALGLGLQFLLWYDEGEERNRGNFPPRFSGRQFPNYSSELNVNALELEDSALYLCASSPWDRAGEKLFFGSGTQLSVL.

The V and J genes are TRBV6-1 and TRBJ2-2; TRBD2 is a possible D gene (5 bases). Germline loops: CDR1 MNHNS, CDR2 SASEGT. Trimming took 5 bases from V and 4 from J, leaving 8 bases between them. The CDR3 runs to 13 residues. CDR3 loop: CASSYAGTGELFF. The CDR3 DNA reads as TGTGCCAGCAGTTATGCGGGCACCGGGGAGCTGTTTTTT.

The CDR3 region is CASSPGRSGNTGELFF. The DNA of the CDR3 is TGTGCCAGCAGCCCCGGCCGGAGCGGGAACACCGGGGAGCTGTTTTTT. The chain employs TRBV7-3 and TRBJ2-2, with a tentative D call TRBD2 (5 bases). With 5 bases removed from V and 1 base from J, the gap between germline ends came to 14 bases. The CDR3 has 16 amino acids. Germline CDR1 reads SGHTA; CDR2 reads FQGTGA.

The rearrangement uses TRBV4-1 and TRBJ1-5; perhaps TRBD1 as D (6 bases). Germline values: CDR1 MGHRA, CDR2 YSYEKL. V was clipped by 4 bases and J by 9 bases, with 13 bases between them. CDR3 length: 13 amino acids. CDR3 bases: TGCGCCAGCAGCCCTGGGGGCCGGTTGCCCCAGCATTTT. It yields the protein CASSPGGRLPQHF.

V usage is TRBV3-1 (or the pseudogene TRBV3-2) and J usage is TRBJ1-2; D not resolved. Germline V gene lookup returns CDR1 LGHDT and CDR2 YNNKEL (reference sequence). Trimming removed 4 bases from V and 8 bases from J, with 14 bases in between. The CDR3 sequence is 13 residues long. The CDR3 loop reads CASSPNWAYGYTF. CDR3 DNA sequence: TGTGCCAGCAGCCCGAACTGGGCTTACGGCTACACCTTC.

For the CDR3, the DNA is TGTGCTAGTGGTTTGGCAGGGGGGTACGAGCAGTACTTC. It is translated as CASGLAGGYEQYF. The V and J genes are TRBV12-5 and TRBJ2-7, with D possibly matching TRBD1 (7 bases). The CDR3 is made up of 13 amino acids. CDR1 and CDR2 from the germline V gene are LGHNT and FRNRAP. V shed 1 base and J shed 4 bases, with 8 bases lying between them.

The chain combines TRBV3-1 (or the pseudogene TRBV3-2) with TRBJ2-7; maybe TRBD2 (6 bases). V was clipped by 2 bases and J by 7 bases, with 15 bases between them. Germline V gene lookup returns CDR1 LGHDT and CDR2 YNNKEL (reference sequence). The CDR3 runs 14 residues. DNA of the CDR3: TGTGCCAGCAGCCAAATCGGTTCCGGGGGTGAGCAGTACTTC. Translated: CASSQIGSGGEQYF.

This clone is a singleton in its sample. The CDR3 DNA reads TGTGCCAGCAGTGAAGGGACAGTCGCTGGAAACACCATATATTTT. Amino acids: CASSEGTVAGNTIYF. The chain uses TRBV25-1 and TRBJ1-3, with 7 nucleotides matching TRBD1. The CDR3 extends over 15 amino acids. With V trimmed by 2 bases and J by 2 bases, 3 bases remained unmatched. CDR1 is MGHDK, CDR2 SYGVNS, per germline.

To note about this clone: Other DNA sequences in the same sample also yield this CDR3. This chain uses TRBV5-1 with TRBJ1-2; D ambiguous. CDR1 and CDR2 from the germline V gene are SGHRS and YFSETQ. Trimming took off 0 bases at V and 4 bases at J, with 10 bases between the two ends. The CDR3 contains 14 residues. The CDR3 bases are TGCGCCAGCAGCTTGGTCAGAGAGGGCTATGGCTACACCTTC. Its protein is CASSLVREGYGYTF.

This rearrangement joins TRBV7-2 to TRBJ1-5; D is perhaps TRBD1 (6 bases). V lost 2 bases to trimming and J lost 7 bases, with 12 bases between them. The germline V gene has CDR1 SGHTA and CDR2 FQGNSA. The CDR3 extends over 14 amino acids. Here the CDR3 reads CASSLNREQQPQHF. CDR3 nucleotide sequence: TGTGCCAGCAGCTTAAACAGGGAGCAACAGCCCCAGCATTTT.

V is TRBV4-2 and J is TRBJ1-1, with a possible D match to TRBD1 (6 bases). The CDR3 length is 15 residues. Trimming pared 1 base from V and 5 bases from J, leaving 14 bases between. Germline V CDR1 and CDR2: LGHNA, YNFKEQ. The CDR3 DNA follows: TGTGCCAGCAGCCAAGTTGGGGCTCAGGGGACTGAAGCTTTCTTT. This codes for CASSQVGAQGTEAFF.

J is TRBJ1-2 and V is TRBV30, with 7 bases lining up with TRBD1. The CDR3 is 14 residues long. Losses at the gene ends were 6 bases for V and 3 bases for J; bases not matched to a gene: 10. Germline assignment: CDR1 GTSNPN and CDR2 SVGIG (reference sequence). The DNA of the CDR3 is TGTGCCTGTACGACCCTTGGACAGGACTATGGCTACACCTTC. It is translated as CACTTLGQDYGYTF.

The V call is TRBV25-1, the J call TRBJ2-1; D is perhaps TRBD2 (7 bases). The CDR3 extends over 14 amino acids. The V gene lost 8 bases and the J gene lost 1 base, with 12 bases spanning the gap. Germline V gene lookup returns CDR1 MGHDK and CDR2 SYGVNS. The chain's CDR3 is CASQRDTSYNEQFF. In DNA form, the CDR3 reads TGTGCCAGCCAGCGGGACACATCCTACAATGAGCAGTTCTTC.

In nucleotides, the CDR3 is TGTGCCAGCAGCCAATACTTGGGGGGGCTCGGCGGGGAGCTGTTTTTT. Amino acid sequence: CASSQYLGGLGGELFF. V and J are TRBV3-1 (or the pseudogene TRBV3-2) and TRBJ2-2, with D possibly being TRBD2 (7 bases). The germline V gene has CDR1 LGHDT and CDR2 YNNKEL (reference sequence). V was clipped by 2 bases and J by 7 bases, with 17 bases between them. The CDR3 is made up of 16 amino acids.

V and J are TRBV6-6 and TRBJ1-5; 9 positions agree with TRBD1. This CDR3 has 15 residues. With 7 bases clipped from V and 2 bases from J, the junction kept 6 bases outside the gene matches. The germline gives CDR1 MNHNY, CDR2 SVGAGI (reference sequence). This CDR3 is CASNARTGGNQPQHF. The CDR3 DNA reads as TGTGCCAGCAATGCTCGGACAGGGGGCAATCAGCCCCAGCATTTT.

This chain uses TRBV10-3 with TRBJ1-1; D gene ambiguous. Looked up from germline, CDR1 is ENHRY and CDR2 is SYGVKD. CDR3 length equals 16 residues. The germline V and J ends were trimmed by 7 bases and 1 base, with 19 bases remaining between them. CDR3 protein: CAIKSDISEGNTEAFF. Written as DNA, the CDR3 is TGTGCCATCAAATCCGACATTTCCGAAGGGAACACTGAAGCTTTCTTT.

The rearrangement joins TRBV6-6 to TRBJ1-5; D not resolved. Trimming cost V 2 bases and J 4 bases, with 9 bases left between them. Per the germline V gene, CDR1 is MNHNY and CDR2 is SVGAGI (reference sequence). This CDR3 has 14 amino acids. CDR3 sequence reads: CASSYPDGNQPQHF. CDR3 in DNA: TGTGCCAGCAGTTACCCCGACGGGAATCAGCCCCAGCATTTT.

This chain uses TRBV24-1 with TRBJ2-6, with D possibly being TRBD1 (5 bases). V lost 3 bases to trimming and J lost 2 bases, with 13 bases between them. Looked up from germline, CDR1 is KGHDR and CDR2 is SFDVKD. The CDR3 runs 17 residues. CDR3 sequence: CATSDTQGRAGANVLTF. The CDR3 DNA sequence: TGTGCCACCAGTGATACCCAGGGTCGGGCTGGGGCCAACGTCCTGACTTTC.